This TCR beta chain originates from a study of blood T cells in healthy people across ages. Study-wide context: For every two T cells, template switching captured about one barcoded beta molecule.

Germline values: CDR1 DFQATT, CDR2 SNEGSKA (reference sequence). The V end was cut by 6 bases, the J end by 2 bases, with 16 bases between. The CDR3 length is 15 residues. With a J-beta primer mix and a sample-barcoded 5' primer, a second PCR ran about 6 to 11 cycles. Tags on each cDNA molecule came from a template-switch adaptor with 12 random nucleotides. MiXCR, applied by TCRdb to the 5' RACE reads, yields one record per CDR3 protein. The table shows roughly 1.4 million distinct CDR3 sequences, with 59% occurring only once. Concerning this clonotype: Its antigen is not identified.

Study outcomes and limitations: Per million T cells, TCR beta diversity dropped about linearly as age rose. Estimates of total diversity, which came from one million sequenced T cells, were considered to be underestimates.

The TCR comes from a man between 18 and 29 years old in good health. The V call is TRBV20-1, the J call TRBJ2-2; tentative D call: TRBD1 (6 bases). Source material: blood. The DNA for the CDR3 is TGCAGTGCAACAAGACAGGAAACTAACACCGGGGAGCTGTTTTTT. As protein: CSATRQETNTGELFF.